This T cell receptor beta chain was captured in a study of radiation and T cells in renal cell carcinoma. This sample's time point: blood 2 weeks post-SBRT. Described treatment: 15 Gy SBRT to primary tumor, nephrectomy 4 weeks later. This renal cell carcinoma was of the clear cell type. A single count supports this clone. Trimming took off 1 base at V and 5 bases at J, with 11 bases between the two ends. The CDR3 extends over 14 amino acids. Germline CDR1 reads MGHDK; CDR2 reads SYGVNS. Profiling relied on immunoSEQ multiplex PCR, and the TCRdb table lists in-frame clones only, not all of them. The data contain about 130,000 clones, over 75% of them singletons.

The source is a man in his fifties with renal cell carcinoma. This sequence joins TRBV25-1 and TRBJ1-2; D is ambiguous. The sequencing used blood, collected from a patient whose treatment included radiotherapy and nephrectomy. The CDR3 here is CASSESVRPYGYTF. In DNA form, the CDR3 reads TGTGCCAGCAGTGAATCGGTCCGGCCTTATGGCTACACCTTC.